Listed here are 8 T cell receptor beta chains from one sample, sequenced in a study of Graves' ophthalmopathy and Graves' hyperthyroidism. Amplification of the TCR beta CDR3 regions used RNA transcripts (as template). RT-PCR was first run with HTBI primers, then multiplex PCR in a second round. Via MiXCR, TCRdb re-called the multiplex PCR reads, giving one row per CDR3 protein. Counted here are 200,000 to 300,000 distinct CDR3 sequences, around 50% occurring once; the ten biggest clones make up roughly half. The sequenced sample consisted of peripheral blood. These TCRs come from an adult man with Graves' ophthalmopathy.

In its sample, this clonotype was seen a few times. Germline and junction disagree at one end, which may indicate a read error. The V and J genes are TRBV7-9 and TRBJ2-2, with unresolved D. Germline V CDR1 and CDR2: SEHNR, FQNEAQ (reference sequence). This CDR3 is 13 amino acids long. The CDR3 protein is CASSAKLAGELFF. CDR3 nucleotides: TGCGCCAGCAGCGCTAAGTTGGCCGGGGAGCTGTTTTTT.

The gene calls are TRBV7-9 and TRBJ2-7; D is ambiguous. The CDR3 is 12 amino acids. V lost 5 bases and J lost 6, with 11 bases in between. CDR1 SEHNR and CDR2 FQNEAQ come from the germline V gene (reference sequence). CDR3 in DNA: TGTGCCAGCAGCATTAGTGTATTCGAGCAGTACTTC. Amino acid sequence: CASSISVFEQYF.

This chain connects TRBV10-3 to TRBJ2-5, with D perhaps matching TRBD1 (8 bases). The CDR3 contains 16 residues. Germline V gene data show CDR1 as ENHRY and CDR2 as SYGVKD. Trimming cost V 4 bases and J 2 bases, with 17 bases left between them. The chain's CDR3 is CAISAKGGDRQETQYF. CDR3 DNA: TGTGCCATCAGTGCTAAGGGGGGGGACAGGCAAGAGACCCAGTACTTC.

The chain couples TRBV9 to TRBJ1-1; D not resolved. Trimming pared 0 bases from V and 0 bases from J, leaving 12 bases between. This CDR3 contains 16 residues. The germline CDR1 and CDR2 sequences are SGDLS and YYNGEE. As DNA, the CDR3 is TGTGCCAGCAGCGTAGGGTGGCAGCACATGAACACTGAAGCTTTCTTT. This encodes CASSVGWQHMNTEAFF.

The V gene is TRBV5-1, the J gene TRBJ1-3, with D hard to call. The CDR3 consists of 15 residues. V was pared by 3 bases and J by 0 bases, with 10 bases between. Germline V CDR1 and CDR2: SGHRS, YFSETQ. CDR3 sequence reads: CASSSSGDSGNTIYF. The CDR3 coding sequence is TGCGCCAGCAGCTCCTCAGGCGACTCTGGAAACACCATATATTTT.

This clonotype was counted once. V usage is TRBV5-1 and J usage is TRBJ2-2, with D hard to call. The germline CDR1 and CDR2 sequences are SGHRS and YFSETQ. The CDR3 spans 14 residues. The V gene lost 0 bases and the J gene lost 5 bases, with 8 bases spanning the gap. CDR3 bases: TGCGCCAGCAGCTTGGGCCTTATAACCGGGGAGCTGTTTTTT. Translation gives CASSLGLITGELFF.

The chain employs TRBV3-1 and TRBJ1-1; D not certain. Germline assignment: CDR1 LGHDT and CDR2 YNNKEL (reference sequence). V lost 2 bases and J lost 5, with 9 bases in between. The length of the CDR3 is 13 residues. CDR3 bases: TGTGCCAGCAGCCAACAGTGGGGTACTGAAGCTTTCTTT. Translated: CASSQQWGTEAFF.

V is TRBV5-5 and J is TRBJ2-2; D gene uncertain. V lost 2 bases to trimming and J lost 3 bases, with 5 bases between them. The CDR3 loop spans 13 amino acids. Per the germline V gene, CDR1 is SGHKS and CDR2 is YYEKEE (reference sequence). Here the CDR3 reads CASSLPDTGELFF. DNA for the CDR3: TGTGCCAGCAGCTTACCGGACACCGGGGAGCTGTTTTTT.